One and the same sample provided the 6 T cell receptor beta chains below, sequenced in a study of CD8 T cells in Susac syndrome. Reverse transcription used roughly 0.45 to 1 ug RNA and random hexamers. TCRdb re-derived calls from the immunoSEQ multiplex PCR reads in MiXCR, one entry per CDR3 protein. The profile shows around 69,000 distinct CDR3 sequences, around 93% of them singletons. Sequencing used CD8+ T cells from PBMCs. These receptor sequences come from a human donor with Susac syndrome.

The chain is built from TRBV6-1 and TRBJ1-1; unclear D gene. The CDR3 sequence is 12 residues long. V dropped 3 bases and J dropped 4 bases, with 6 bases sitting between them. Germline values: CDR1 MNHNS, CDR2 SASEGT. The CDR3 is CASSDQFTEAFF. CDR3 DNA: TGTGCCAGCAGTGACCAGTTCACTGAAGCTTTCTTT.

The rearrangement links TRBV4-1 to TRBJ2-4; D is ambiguous. The germline gives CDR1 MGHRA, CDR2 YSYEKL. This CDR3 comprises 13 residues. V lost 0 bases, J lost 7 bases, and 7 bases lay in between. The CDR3 sequence is CASSQDLGNIQYF. CDR3 DNA sequence: TGCGCCAGCAGCCAAGACCTGGGGAACATTCAGTACTTC.

The CDR3 DNA reads as TGCAGCGTTGGGGGCCAGGGGAGTGAAAAACTGTTTTTT. As protein: CSVGGQGSEKLFF. This chain joins TRBV29-1 and TRBJ1-4, with D possibly TRBD1 on 6 matching bases. Germline V gene lookup returns CDR1 SQVTM and CDR2 ANQGSEA. The germline V and J ends were trimmed by 4 bases and 7 bases, with 13 bases remaining between them. The CDR3 consists of 13 residues.

V is TRBV6-6 and J is TRBJ2-7, with 8 bases identical to TRBD1. From germline, CDR1 is MNHNY and CDR2 SVGAGI (reference sequence). The CDR3 is 12 amino acids. V shed 4 bases and J 9 bases; nucleotides not matched to a gene: 5. The CDR3 is CASSSDRGPQYF. CDR3 nucleotides: TGTGCCAGCAGTTCTGACAGGGGCCCGCAGTACTTC.

This chain connects TRBV19 to TRBJ2-1; D is possibly TRBD2 (6 bases). Per the germline V gene, CDR1 is LNHDA and CDR2 is SQIVND (reference sequence). The V end lost 4 bases, the J end lost 0 bases, and 16 bases lay between the germline ends. The length of the CDR3 is 17 residues. The DNA for the CDR3 is TGTGCCAGTAGTAAGGGGTTAGCGGTGAGCTCCTACAATGAGCAGTTCTTC. Protein sequence: CASSKGLAVSSYNEQFF.

The J gene is TRBJ2-1, the V gene TRBV15; TRBD2 matches at 8 bases. After removal of 1 base from V and 2 bases from J, the junction contained 4 bases not matched to a gene. The CDR3 is 16 amino acids. CDR1 and CDR2 (germline): LNHNV, YYDKDF (reference sequence). DNA for the CDR3: TGTGCCACCAGCAGAGTTGTTAGCGGGACCTACAATGAGCAGTTCTTC. Its protein product is CATSRVVSGTYNEQFF. The full variable domain, its missing parts supplied by reference TRBV15 and TRBJ2-1, is DAMVIQNPRYQVTQFGKPVTLSCSQTLNHNVMYWYQQKSSQAPKLLFHYYDKDFNNEADTPDNFQSRRPNTSFCFLDIRSPGLGDTAMYLCATSRVVSGTYNEQFFGPGTRLTVL.